What follows are 31 T cell receptor beta chains derived from one specimen sequenced in a study of shared clonotypes between healthy human individuals. CD8 cells classed as naive were CD45RO-negative and positively selected for CCR7, excluding terminally differentiated effector memory CD45RA+ cells. Sequenced by immunoSEQ multiplex PCR; TCRdb stores in-frame clones only, minus some. The sample carries some 580,000 clones, about 98% recorded once. Sequenced sample: naive CD8+ T cells sorted from blood. The receptors were gathered from a man aged 25 to 40 in good health.

The rearrangement joins TRBV29-1 to TRBJ2-4, with D unclear. Germline CDR1 is SQVTM and CDR2 is ANQGSEA. There are 15 residues in the CDR3. Trimming shortened V by 4 bases and J by 5 bases, and 18 bases separated the two germline ends. CDR3 in amino acids: CSVVPHNSRENIQYF. CDR3 bases: TGCAGCGTTGTCCCCCACAATAGTAGAGAAAACATTCAGTACTTC. Using reference TRBV29-1 and TRBJ2-4 for the parts outside the CDR3, the full variable domain is SAVISQKPSRDICQRGTSLTIQCQVDSQVTMMFWYRQQPGQSLTLIATANQGSEATYESGFVIDKFPISRPNLTFSTLTVSNMSPEDSSIYLCSVVPHNSRENIQYFGAGTRLSVL.

V gene TRBV11-2 combines with J gene TRBJ1-2; D not certain. The germline V and J ends were trimmed by 0 bases and 2 bases, with 13 bases remaining between them. Germline CDR1 SGHAT, CDR2 FQNNGV. This CDR3 comprises 16 residues. The CDR3, as DNA: TGTGCCAGCAGCTTAGATCAGTTAGATTCAAACTATGGCTACACCTTC. It codes for CASSLDQLDSNYGYTF. Full variable domain (remainder filled in from reference TRBV11-2 and TRBJ1-2): EAGVAQSPRYKIIEKRQSVAFWCNPISGHATLYWYQQILGQGPKLLIQFQNNGVVDDSQLPKDRFSAERLKGVDSTLKIQPAKLEDSAVYLCASSLDQLDSNYGYTFGSGTRLTVV.

The J gene is TRBJ2-7, the V gene TRBV27; possibly TRBD1 or TRBD2 for D (6 bases each). V lost 8 bases to trimming and J lost 0 bases, with 11 bases between them. Looked up from germline, CDR1 is MNHEY and CDR2 is SMNVEV (reference sequence). There are 13 residues in the CDR3. CDR3 residues: CASVGGSSYEQYF. DNA for the CDR3: TGTGCCAGCGTAGGGGGGAGCTCCTACGAGCAGTACTTC.

This clone occurred once. The rearrangement joins TRBV7-8 to TRBJ2-7, with 14 positions matching TRBD2. The germline V gene encodes CDR1 SGHVS and CDR2 FQNEAQ. J lost 5 bases, V lost 3 bases, and 6 bases had no gene match. The CDR3 contains 16 residues. CDR3 loop: CASSFRLAGGHDEQYF. CDR3 coding DNA: TGTGCCAGCAGCTTCAGACTAGCGGGAGGGCACGACGAGCAGTACTTC.

The gene calls are TRBV27 and TRBJ2-3; possibly TRBD1 or TRBD2 for D (5 bases each). This CDR3 contains 16 residues. The V end lost 0 bases, the J end lost 4 bases, and 14 bases lay between the germline ends. CDR1 and CDR2 (germline): MNHEY, SMNVEV (reference sequence). CDR3 in DNA: TGTGCCAGCAGTTTATCGGTTCAGGGAGTAGCAGATACGCAGTATTTT. Protein product: CASSLSVQGVADTQYF.

The J gene is TRBJ2-7, the V gene TRBV28, with D unclear. The CDR3 is made up of 14 amino acids. The germline V and J ends were trimmed by 5 bases and 0 bases, with 11 bases remaining between them. Germline assignment: CDR1 MDHEN and CDR2 SYDVKM. CDR3 amino acids: CASSLRAISYEQYF. CDR3 in DNA: TGTGCCAGCAGTCTACGCGCGATCTCCTACGAGCAGTACTTC.

A word on this clone: One end of the junction fails to match germline, which may point to a read error. V and J are TRBV9 and TRBJ1-1; D ambiguous. CDR1 is SGDLS, CDR2 YYNGEE, per germline. The CDR3 totals 8 residues. This CDR3 is CASSPAAF. The CDR3 DNA is TGTGCCAGCAGCCCTGCAGCCTTT.

The chain joins TRBV6-1 to TRBJ1-2, with no clear D. Germline V gives CDR1 MNHNS, CDR2 SASEGT. Trimming shortened V by 8 bases and J by 5 bases, and 15 bases separated the two germline ends. The CDR3 length is 13 residues. CDR3 residues: CASLDGQRYGYTF. In DNA, the CDR3 is TGTGCCAGCCTGGACGGGCAGAGATATGGCTACACCTTC.

The genes are TRBV2 and TRBJ2-4; no definite D call. V lost 7 bases and J lost 0, with 16 bases in between. This CDR3 spans 16 amino acids. The germline V gene has CDR1 SNHLY and CDR2 FYNNEI. The CDR3 region has the DNA TGTGCCAGCACGAGACGGCCCTCACTAGCCAAAAACATTCAGTACTTC. Translated: CASTRRPSLAKNIQYF. The whole variable domain, remainder taken from reference TRBV2 and TRBJ2-4, is EPEVTQTPSHQVTQMGQEVILRCVPISNHLYFYWYRQILGQKVEFLVSFYNNEISEKSEIFDDQFSVERPDGSNFTLKIRSTKLEDSAMYFCASTRRPSLAKNIQYFGAGTRLSVL.

The V and J genes are TRBV6-1 and TRBJ1-5, with D uncertain. Germline V lookup: CDR1 MNHNS, CDR2 SASEGT. Trimming pared 2 bases from V and 0 bases from J, leaving 8 bases between. This CDR3 has 15 amino acids. The CDR3 DNA reads as TGTGCCAGCAGTGAAAATGGGAATAGCAATCAGCCCCAGCATTTT. It encodes CASSENGNSNQPQHF.

The chain employs TRBV29-1 and TRBJ2-1; D may be TRBD1 (6 bases). V lost 0 bases and J 8 bases, leaving 14 bases between the germline ends. The CDR3 covers 14 residues. Germline V CDR1 and CDR2: SQVTM, ANQGSEA. DNA of the CDR3: TGCAGCGTTGAAGAGTTCCGGGACACATATGAGCAGTTCTTC. It is translated as CSVEEFRDTYEQFF.

V gene TRBV10-3 combines with J gene TRBJ1-3; D not certain. Per germline, CDR1 ENHRY and CDR2 SYGVKD. This CDR3 spans 15 amino acids. V dropped 7 bases and J dropped 0 bases, with 13 bases sitting between them. In DNA form, the CDR3 reads TGTGCCATCAAGTTTTCACTAGACTCTGGAAACACCATATATTTT. This encodes CAIKFSLDSGNTIYF.

This chain joins TRBV7-9 and TRBJ2-1; 8 bases are a match to TRBD1. V gave up 5 bases and J gave up 8 bases; unmatched junction bases: 11. CDR1 is SEHNR and CDR2 is FQNEAQ in the germline V gene (reference sequence). This CDR3 is 15 amino acids long. For the CDR3, the DNA is TGTGCCAGCAGCCTCCGGACAGGGTTGGTACATGAGCAGTTCTTC. It yields the protein CASSLRTGLVHEQFF.

CDR3 protein: CASSPGLAGGREETQYF. CDR3 coding DNA: TGTGCCAGCTCACCAGGGCTAGCGGGAGGCCGGGAAGAGACCCAGTACTTC. The chain has TRBV18 and TRBJ2-5, with 11 bases aligning to TRBD2. CDR1 and CDR2 (germline): KGHSH, LQKENI. This CDR3 has 17 residues. Trimming removed 2 bases from V and 3 bases from J; junction bases left unmatched: 8.

This sequence joins TRBV7-9 and TRBJ2-5; D might be TRBD1 or TRBD2, each matching 6 bases. This CDR3 spans 13 amino acids. Germline-derived CDR1 and CDR2 are SEHNR and FQNEAQ (reference sequence). The germline V and J ends were trimmed by 4 bases and 5 bases, with 11 bases remaining between them. CDR3 residues: CASSWGAVETQYF. CDR3 nucleotide sequence: TGTGCCAGCAGCTGGGGGGCCGTGGAGACCCAGTACTTC. Looking up the rest from reference TRBV7-9 and TRBJ2-5 gives the full variable domain: DTGVSQNPRHKITKRGQNVTFRCDPISEHNRLYWYRQTLGQGPEFLTYFQNEAQLEKSRLLSDRFSAERPKGSFSTLEIQRTEQGDSAMYLCASSWGAVETQYFGPGTRLLVL.

As regards this clone: The same CDR3 can be traced to other DNA sequences in this sample. The V and J genes are TRBV18 and TRBJ1-5; D possibly corresponds to TRBD1 (5 bases). The CDR3 loop spans 14 amino acids. V lost 3 bases and J 2 bases, leaving 8 bases between the germline ends. The V gene's germline CDR1 is KGHSH and CDR2 LQKENI. The DNA of the CDR3 is TGTGCCAGCTCACCGGGGGGTGGCAATCAGCCCCAGCATTTT. Its protein product is CASSPGGGNQPQHF.

Points on this clone: The sample carries other DNA sequences with the same CDR3. The V and J genes are TRBV28 and TRBJ2-1, with a possible D match to TRBD2 (5 bases). V was trimmed by 5 bases and J by 4 bases, leaving 9 bases between them. The CDR3 consists of 13 residues. Germline CDR1 and CDR2: MDHEN and SYDVKM. CDR3 nucleotides: TGTGCCAGCAGTCCTGGACTTTACAATGAGCAGTTCTTC. Translation gives CASSPGLYNEQFF.

Notes on this clone: At the DNA level, this CDR3 is encoded by other sequences in the same sample as well. The CDR3 sequence: CATSRDRAINQPQHF. The CDR3 region has the DNA TGTGCCACCAGCAGAGATCGGGCAATCAATCAGCCCCAGCATTTT. The chain is built from TRBV15 and TRBJ1-5, with no clear D. This CDR3 region has 15 residues. Germline V gene sequence: CDR1 LNHNV, CDR2 YYDKDF (reference sequence). V was shortened by 0 bases and J by 3 bases, with 9 bases between the two germline ends.

The chain carries TRBV19 and TRBJ2-7, with TRBD1 matching over 10 bases. After removal of 6 bases from V and 4 bases from J, the junction contained 6 bases not matched to a gene. In germline, CDR1 is LNHDA, CDR2 SQIVND (reference sequence). The CDR3 length is 14 residues. DNA of the CDR3: TGTGCCAGTAGGATGACAGGGGGCGCGTACGAGCAGTACTTC. Its translation: CASRMTGGAYEQYF.

The chain employs TRBV2 and TRBJ2-1; D gene unclear. V was pared by 8 bases and J by 2 bases, with 10 bases between. CDR1 and CDR2 (germline): SNHLY, FYNNEI. The CDR3 has 13 amino acids. In DNA form, the CDR3 reads TGTGCCAGCCCCGCCGGACCCTACAATGAGCAGTTCTTC. Translated: CASPAGPYNEQFF.

This clone has a single count. This chain uses TRBV5-5 with TRBJ2-7; D call uncertain. The CDR3 contains 15 residues. V was shortened by 1 base and J by 0 bases, with 11 bases between the two germline ends. Per germline, CDR1 SGHKS and CDR2 YYEKEE (reference sequence). The CDR3 coding sequence is TGTGCCAGCAGCTTGTTGGGCGTGAACTCCTACGAGCAGTACTTC. This translates into CASSLLGVNSYEQYF.

The V and J genes are TRBV15 and TRBJ2-7; 8 bases line up with TRBD2. CDR1 is LNHNV, CDR2 YYDKDF, per germline (reference sequence). The CDR3 totals 16 residues. Trimming removed 0 bases from V and 2 bases from J; junction bases left unmatched: 6. The CDR3 protein is CATSRDPGSGAYEQYF. DNA for the CDR3: TGTGCCACCAGCAGAGATCCGGGTAGCGGGGCCTACGAGCAGTACTTC.

This clone was counted once. This sequence joins TRBV18 and TRBJ2-5; 7 nucleotides line up with TRBD1. Germline-derived CDR1 and CDR2 are KGHSH and LQKENI. The CDR3 sequence is 12 residues long. V lost 6 bases, J lost 2 bases, and 0 bases stayed unmatched. CDR3 sequence: CASSGQQETQYF. The CDR3 DNA follows: TGTGCCAGCTCGGGACAGCAAGAGACCCAGTACTTC.

The rearrangement joins TRBV4-1 to TRBJ2-3, with D unclear. The CDR3 has 15 amino acids. Between the trimmed V and J ends, which lost 0 bases and 2 bases, there was a span of 9 bases. Germline V gene lookup returns CDR1 MGHRA and CDR2 YSYEKL. The CDR3 reads CASSQEQTITDTQYF. CDR3 DNA sequence: TGCGCCAGCAGCCAAGAACAGACAATCACAGATACGCAGTATTTT.

The chain links TRBV28 to TRBJ1-4; tentative D call: TRBD1 (6 bases). CDR3 length equals 19 residues. V shed 6 bases and J shed 8 bases, with 31 bases lying between them. Germline CDR1 reads MDHEN; CDR2 reads SYDVKM. The CDR3 nucleotides are TGTGCCAGCAGGCCGACTTACCGGGACACCACCTACTCGAGGGAAAAACTGTTTTTT. Protein sequence: CASRPTYRDTTYSREKLFF.

V is TRBV27 and J is TRBJ1-5, with D possibly TRBD1 on 6 matching bases. The V end was cut by 3 bases, the J end by 5 bases, with 11 bases between. Per germline, CDR1 MNHEY and CDR2 SMNVEV (reference sequence). The CDR3 is 14 amino acids. The DNA for the CDR3 is TGTGCCAGCAGTTTGTTGGGGGCCCATCAGCCCCAGCATTTT. Translating gives CASSLLGAHQPQHF.

This chain connects TRBV28 to TRBJ2-1, with TRBD2 as a possible D gene (5 bases). V was trimmed by 9 bases and J by 9 bases, leaving 12 bases between them. The CDR3 length is 11 residues. Germline V gene sequence: CDR1 MDHEN, CDR2 SYDVKM. The CDR3 DNA follows: TGTGCCAGTGGTACTGGAGGTGAGCAGTTCTTC. Translating gives CASGTGGEQFF.

This chain links TRBV19 with TRBJ1-5; a possible D gene is TRBD1 (5 bases). The CDR3 totals 15 residues. In germline, CDR1 is LNHDA, CDR2 SQIVND (reference sequence). V lost 5 bases and J 1 base, leaving 12 bases between the germline ends. CDR3 coding DNA: TGTGCCAGTAGTTTGCTACAGGTGAGCAATCAGCCCCAGCATTTT. Residues: CASSLLQVSNQPQHF.

This chain joins TRBV29-1 and TRBJ2-2; TRBD1 agrees at 9 bases. CDR3 length equals 15 residues. In germline, CDR1 is SQVTM, CDR2 ANQGSEA. Trimming at V came to 6 bases and at J to 4 bases, leaving 9 bases not matched to a gene. The CDR3 DNA reads TGCAGCGTGACGGGACAGGGATATTCCACCGGGGAGCTGTTTTTT. Protein sequence: CSVTGQGYSTGELFF.

This chain connects TRBV29-1 to TRBJ2-7; 11 bases match TRBD2. V shed 6 bases and J 3 bases; nucleotides not matched to a gene: 4. Germline values: CDR1 SQVTM, CDR2 ANQGSEA. This CDR3 region has 13 residues. CDR3 in amino acids: CSVPGLADYEQYF. The CDR3 DNA is TGCAGCGTCCCGGGACTAGCGGACTACGAGCAGTACTTC.

J is TRBJ1-1 and V is TRBV14; the D is unclear. The CDR3 loop spans 15 amino acids. The germline V and J ends were trimmed by 0 bases and 1 base, with 9 bases remaining between them. Per the germline V gene, CDR1 is SGHDN and CDR2 is FVKESK. The CDR3 reads CASSQDSASNTEAFF. DNA for the CDR3: TGTGCCAGCAGCCAAGATTCGGCTTCGAACACTGAAGCTTTCTTT.